Presented here are 8 T cell receptor beta chains from one specimen sequenced in a study of control samples from healthy donors and cancer patients. TCRdb keeps only in-frame clones here, not all; method: immunoSEQ multiplex PCR. The sample has approximately 90,000 clones; approximately 89% are singletons. Sequences were obtained from blood. These receptors came from a man in his thirties or forties in good health.

J is TRBJ2-3 and V is TRBV7-3; TRBD2 might be the D (7 bases). Trimming left V 0 bases short and J 5 bases short, with 15 bases between. The germline CDR1 and CDR2 sequences are SGHTA and FQGTGA. The CDR3 totals 16 residues. The DNA for the CDR3 is TGTGCCAGCAGCTTAACGTCGACGGGGGGCCAAGATACGCAGTATTTT. It is translated as CASSLTSTGGQDTQYF.

The V gene is TRBV3-1 (or the pseudogene TRBV3-2), the J gene TRBJ2-1; D is tentatively TRBD1 or TRBD2 (5 bases each). Trimming shortened V by 4 bases and J by 6 bases, and 10 bases separated the two germline ends. The V gene's germline CDR1 is LGHDT and CDR2 YNNKEL (reference sequence). This CDR3 spans 13 amino acids. The CDR3 bases are TGTGCCAGCAGCCGAGGGGCCGGCAATGAGCAGTTCTTC. Residues: CASSRGAGNEQFF.

The chain recombines TRBV20-1 with TRBJ1-1; D unclear. The V end lost 3 bases, the J end lost 5 bases, and 16 bases lay between the germline ends. Germline assignment: CDR1 DFQATT and CDR2 SNEGSKA (reference sequence). CDR3 length: 14 amino acids. CDR3 amino acids: CSASMASSSTEAFF. The CDR3 DNA sequence: TGCAGTGCTAGTATGGCCTCAAGTTCGACTGAAGCTTTCTTT.

The V gene is TRBV9, the J gene TRBJ2-1; D possibly corresponds to TRBD1 (6 bases). The CDR3 is 14 amino acids. The V gene's germline CDR1 is SGDLS and CDR2 YYNGEE. The V and J ends lost 3 bases and 4 bases respectively, with 11 bases between them. As DNA, the CDR3 is TGTGCCAGCAGCGGGACAGACCGATACAATGAGCAGTTCTTC. This encodes CASSGTDRYNEQFF.

V gene TRBV9 combines with J gene TRBJ2-5; D is unclear. V was cut by 0 bases and J by 0 bases, with 12 bases left in between. Germline CDR1 SGDLS, CDR2 YYNGEE. This CDR3 has 16 residues. Here the CDR3 reads CASSVGEAWYQETQYF. CDR3 sequence (DNA): TGTGCCAGCAGCGTAGGTGAGGCCTGGTACCAAGAGACCCAGTACTTC.

The chain has TRBV2 and TRBJ1-5, with D possibly TRBD1 on 5 matching bases. Trimming took 7 bases from V and 6 from J, leaving 13 bases between them. This CDR3 region has 13 residues. Germline CDR1 reads SNHLY; CDR2 reads FYNNEI. Here the CDR3 DNA reads TGTGCCAGCACTGAGGGGCCTTTTCAGCCCCAGCATTTT. It yields the protein CASTEGPFQPQHF. The complete variable domain, with remaining parts taken from reference TRBV2 and TRBJ1-5, reads EPEVTQTPSHQVTQMGQEVILRCVPISNHLYFYWYRQILGQKVEFLVSFYNNEISEKSEIFDDQFSVERPDGSNFTLKIRSTKLEDSAMYFCASTEGPFQPQHFGDGTRLSIL.

The rearrangement links TRBV18 to TRBJ2-5; no firm D call. V lost 3 bases and J lost 5, with 7 bases in between. Per germline, CDR1 KGHSH and CDR2 LQKENI. CDR3 size: 12 residues. The CDR3 loop is CASSPKEETQYF. The CDR3 DNA sequence: TGTGCCAGCTCACCTAAGGAGGAGACCCAGTACTTC.

This clone turned up a few times. The CDR3, as DNA: TGCGCCAGCAGCCAAGGACAGGGTACGACCCAGTACTTC. As protein: CASSQGQGTTQYF. This chain joins TRBV5-1 and TRBJ2-5, with 8 bases fitting TRBD1. J was trimmed by 7 bases and V by 4 bases; bases with no gene match: 6. Germline values: CDR1 SGHRS, CDR2 YFSETQ. This CDR3 has 13 amino acids.